The 2 T cell receptor beta chains below come from one sample, sequenced in a study of T cell responses to AZD1222 COVID-19 vaccine. TCRdb's copy holds only in-frame clones and misses some; the assay was immunoSEQ multiplex PCR. In the table there are 85,000 to 100,000 clones, 70% to 90% of which are singletons. Sequencing was performed on peripheral blood, taken on day 0 of AZD1222 vaccination. The receptors were gathered from an adult in good health.

The V gene is TRBV6-5, the J gene TRBJ2-5; 11 nucleotides align to TRBD1. There are 16 residues in the CDR3. Germline V CDR1 and CDR2: MNHEY, SVGAGI. Trimming at V came to 0 bases and at J to 4 bases, leaving 4 bases not matched to a gene. The CDR3 sequence: CASSYSGQGARETQYF. The CDR3 bases are TGTGCCAGCAGTTACTCAGGACAGGGGGCTCGAGAGACCCAGTACTTC.

The chain couples TRBV3-1 (or the pseudogene TRBV3-2) to TRBJ2-7; possibly TRBD1 for D (5 bases). This CDR3 contains 14 residues. CDR1 LGHDT and CDR2 YNNKEL come from the germline V gene (reference sequence). Between the trimmed V and J ends, which lost 7 bases and 2 bases, there was a span of 15 bases. The CDR3 loop is CASNPRGFPYEQYF. The CDR3 coding sequence is TGTGCCAGCAACCCAAGGGGATTTCCCTACGAGCAGTACTTC.